Only one count was recorded for the clone carrying this TCR beta chain. This CDR3 is 17 amino acids long. The sample is drawn from a study of control samples from healthy donors and cancer patients. Generated by immunoSEQ multiplex PCR, the TCRdb table keeps only in-frame clones and is missing some. The profile shows 150,000 to 180,000 clones, 93% of them singletons. This receptor was obtained from a man in his fifties in good health. The source material was blood. The J gene is TRBJ1-5, the V gene TRBV21-1. TRBV21-1 corresponds to a pseudogene. The CDR3 DNA reads as TGTGCCAGCAGCAAAGCATTGAGGAGGGGGGGGGATCAGCCCCAGCATTTT. This sequence encodes CASSKALRRGGDQPQHF.